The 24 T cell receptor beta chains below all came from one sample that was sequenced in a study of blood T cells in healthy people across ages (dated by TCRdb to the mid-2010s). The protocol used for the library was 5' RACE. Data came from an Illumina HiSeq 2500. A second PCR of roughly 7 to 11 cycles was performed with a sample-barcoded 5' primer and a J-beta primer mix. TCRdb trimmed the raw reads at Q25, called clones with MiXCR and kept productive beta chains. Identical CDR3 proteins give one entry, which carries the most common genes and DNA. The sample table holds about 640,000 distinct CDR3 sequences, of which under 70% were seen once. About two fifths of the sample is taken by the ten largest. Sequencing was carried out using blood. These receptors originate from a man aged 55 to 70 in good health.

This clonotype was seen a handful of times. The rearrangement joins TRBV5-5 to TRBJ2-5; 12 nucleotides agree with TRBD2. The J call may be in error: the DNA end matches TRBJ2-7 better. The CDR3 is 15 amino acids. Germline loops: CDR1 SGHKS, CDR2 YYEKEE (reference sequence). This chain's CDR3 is CASSVTSGGIYEQYF. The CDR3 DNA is TGTGCCAGCAGCGTCACTAGCGGGGGGATCTACGAGCAGTACTTC.

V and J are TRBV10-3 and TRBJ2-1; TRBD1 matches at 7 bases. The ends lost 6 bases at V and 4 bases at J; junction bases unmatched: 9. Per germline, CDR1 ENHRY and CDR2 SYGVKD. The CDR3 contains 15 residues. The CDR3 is CAISSTGTEYNEQFF. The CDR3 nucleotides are TGTGCCATCAGCTCAACCGGGACAGAGTACAATGAGCAGTTCTTC.

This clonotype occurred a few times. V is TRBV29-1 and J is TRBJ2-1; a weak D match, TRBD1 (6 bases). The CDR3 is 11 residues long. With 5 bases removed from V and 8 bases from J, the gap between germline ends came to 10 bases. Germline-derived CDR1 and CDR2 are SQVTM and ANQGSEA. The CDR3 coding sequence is TGCAGCGTTCAGGCAGGGGATGAGCAGTTCTTC. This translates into CSVQAGDEQFF.

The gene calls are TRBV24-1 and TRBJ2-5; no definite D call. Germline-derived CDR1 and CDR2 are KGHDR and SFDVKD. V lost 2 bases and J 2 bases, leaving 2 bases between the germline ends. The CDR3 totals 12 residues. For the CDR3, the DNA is TGTGCCACCAGTGATTGGCAAGAGACCCAGTACTTC. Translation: CATSDWQETQYF.

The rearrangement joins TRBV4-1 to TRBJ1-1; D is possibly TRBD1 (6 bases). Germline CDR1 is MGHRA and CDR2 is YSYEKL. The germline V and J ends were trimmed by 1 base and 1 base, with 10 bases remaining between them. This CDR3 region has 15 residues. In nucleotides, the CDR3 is TGCGCCAGCAGCCAAGCCCCGGGGGCGAACACTGAAGCTTTCTTT. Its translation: CASSQAPGANTEAFF.

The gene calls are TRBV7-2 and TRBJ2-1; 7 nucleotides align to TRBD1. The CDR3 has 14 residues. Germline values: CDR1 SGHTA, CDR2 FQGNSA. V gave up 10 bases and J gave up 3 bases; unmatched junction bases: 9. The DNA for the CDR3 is TGTGCCACCGCGCAGGGGGAGATCTACAATGAGCAGTTCTTC. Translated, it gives CATAQGEIYNEQFF.

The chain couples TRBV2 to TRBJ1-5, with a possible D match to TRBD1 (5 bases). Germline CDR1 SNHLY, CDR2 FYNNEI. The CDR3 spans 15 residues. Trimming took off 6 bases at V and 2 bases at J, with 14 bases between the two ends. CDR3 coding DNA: TGTGCCAGCAGAACAGGCGCCCTTGGCAATCAGCCCCAGCATTTT. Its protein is CASRTGALGNQPQHF. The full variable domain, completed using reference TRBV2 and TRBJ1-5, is EPEVTQTPSHQVTQMGQEVILRCVPISNHLYFYWYRQILGQKVEFLVSFYNNEISEKSEIFDDQFSVERPDGSNFTLKIRSTKLEDSAMYFCASRTGALGNQPQHFGDGTRLSIL.

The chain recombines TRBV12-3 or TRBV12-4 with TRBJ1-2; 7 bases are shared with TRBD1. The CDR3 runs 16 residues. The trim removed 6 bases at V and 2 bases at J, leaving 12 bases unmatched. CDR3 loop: CASSLTSGTDNYGYTF. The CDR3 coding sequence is TGTGCCAGCAGCCTTACTTCCGGGACAGACAACTATGGCTACACCTTC.

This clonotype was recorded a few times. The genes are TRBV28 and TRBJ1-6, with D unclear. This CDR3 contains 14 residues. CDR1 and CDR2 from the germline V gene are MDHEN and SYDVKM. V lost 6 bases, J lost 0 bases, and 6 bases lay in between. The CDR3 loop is CASRTSSYNSPLHF. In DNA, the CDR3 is TGTGCCAGCAGGACAAGCTCCTATAATTCACCCCTCCACTTT.

CDR3 DNA: TGTGCCAGCAGTTCACCGGGACAGACCAACTATGGCTACACCTTC. It yields the protein CASSSPGQTNYGYTF. The chain carries TRBV6-9 and TRBJ1-2, with 7 bases matching TRBD1. Unmatched junction bases numbered 7, after V lost 4 bases and J lost 2 bases. Germline lookup yields CDR1 MNHGY and CDR2 SVAAGI. The CDR3 covers 15 residues.

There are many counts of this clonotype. CDR3 amino acids: CASIGTGPNEQFF. CDR3 DNA: TGTGCCAGCATAGGGACAGGGCCAAATGAGCAGTTCTTC. V usage is TRBV6-5 and J usage is TRBJ2-1, with TRBD1 matching 9 bases. CDR1 and CDR2 (germline): MNHEY, SVGAGI. Trimming removed 7 bases from V and 7 bases from J; junction bases left unmatched: 5. The CDR3 sequence is 13 residues long.

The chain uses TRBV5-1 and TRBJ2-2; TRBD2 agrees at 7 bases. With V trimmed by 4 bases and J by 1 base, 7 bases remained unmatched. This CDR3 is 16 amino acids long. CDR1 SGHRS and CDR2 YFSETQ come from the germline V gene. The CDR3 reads CASSQAGLGNTGELFF. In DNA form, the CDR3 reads TGCGCCAGCAGCCAAGCGGGGTTAGGGAACACCGGGGAGCTGTTTTTT.

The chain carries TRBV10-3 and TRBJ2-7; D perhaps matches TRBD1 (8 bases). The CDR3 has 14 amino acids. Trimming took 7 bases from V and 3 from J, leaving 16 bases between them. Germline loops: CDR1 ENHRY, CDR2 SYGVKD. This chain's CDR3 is CAIKTGEGYYEQYF. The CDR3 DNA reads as TGTGCCATCAAGACAGGGGAGGGCTACTACGAGCAGTACTTC.

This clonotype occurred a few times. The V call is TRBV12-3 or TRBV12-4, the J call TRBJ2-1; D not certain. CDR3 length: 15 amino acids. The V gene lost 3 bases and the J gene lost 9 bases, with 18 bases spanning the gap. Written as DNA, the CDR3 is TGTGCCAGCAGTTTGAGGTTCGGATCCGGTGGTGAGCAGTTCTTC. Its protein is CASSLRFGSGGEQFF.

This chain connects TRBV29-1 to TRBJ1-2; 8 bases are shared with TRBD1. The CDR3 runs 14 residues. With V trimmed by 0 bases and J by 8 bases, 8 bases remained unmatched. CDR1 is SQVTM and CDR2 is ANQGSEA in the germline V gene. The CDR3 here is CSVEEGQGIGGYTF. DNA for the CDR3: TGCAGCGTTGAAGAAGGACAGGGAATAGGGGGCTACACCTTC. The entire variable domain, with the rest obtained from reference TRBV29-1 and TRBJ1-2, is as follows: SAVISQKPSRDICQRGTSLTIQCQVDSQVTMMFWYRQQPGQSLTLIATANQGSEATYESGFVIDKFPISRPNLTFSTLTVSNMSPEDSSIYLCSVEEGQGIGGYTFGSGTRLTVV.

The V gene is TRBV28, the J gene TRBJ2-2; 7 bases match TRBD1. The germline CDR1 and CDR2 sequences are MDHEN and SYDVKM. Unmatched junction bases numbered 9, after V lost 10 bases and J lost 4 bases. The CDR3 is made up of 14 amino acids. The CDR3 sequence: CATNRQGTTGELFF. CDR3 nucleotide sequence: TGTGCCACCAACCGACAGGGTACCACCGGGGAGCTGTTTTTT.

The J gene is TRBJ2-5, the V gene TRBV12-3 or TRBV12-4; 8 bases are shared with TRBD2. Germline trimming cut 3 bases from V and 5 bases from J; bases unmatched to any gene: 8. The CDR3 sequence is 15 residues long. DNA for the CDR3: TGTGCCAGCAGTTTTGGGGGGGCTAGCGGGGAGACCCAGTACTTC. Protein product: CASSFGGASGETQYF.

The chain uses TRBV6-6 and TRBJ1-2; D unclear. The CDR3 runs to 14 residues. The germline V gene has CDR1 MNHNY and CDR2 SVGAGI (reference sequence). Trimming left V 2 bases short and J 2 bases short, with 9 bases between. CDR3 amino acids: CASSYEAANYGYTF. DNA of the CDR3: TGTGCCAGCAGTTACGAGGCAGCCAACTATGGCTACACCTTC.

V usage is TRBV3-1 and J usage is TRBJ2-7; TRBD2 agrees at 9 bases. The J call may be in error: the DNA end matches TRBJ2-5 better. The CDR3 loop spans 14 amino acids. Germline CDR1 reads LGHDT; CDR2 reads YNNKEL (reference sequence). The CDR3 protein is CASSPGLAFETQYF. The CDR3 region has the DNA TGTGCCAGCAGCCCCGGACTAGCGTTCGAGACCCAGTACTTC.

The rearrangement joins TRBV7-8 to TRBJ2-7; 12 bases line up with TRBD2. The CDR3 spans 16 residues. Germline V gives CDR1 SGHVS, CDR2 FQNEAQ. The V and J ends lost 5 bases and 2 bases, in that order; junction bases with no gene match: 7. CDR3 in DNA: TGTGCCAGCAGCCCGTTGACTAGCGGGGGAGCCTACGAGCAGTACTTC. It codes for CASSPLTSGGAYEQYF. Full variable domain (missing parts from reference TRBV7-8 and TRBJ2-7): GAGVSQSPRYKVAKRGQDVALRCDPISGHVSLFWYQQALGQGPEFLTYFQNEAQLDKSGLPSDRFFAERPEGSVSTLKIQRTQQEDSAVYLCASSPLTSGGAYEQYFGPGTRLTVT.

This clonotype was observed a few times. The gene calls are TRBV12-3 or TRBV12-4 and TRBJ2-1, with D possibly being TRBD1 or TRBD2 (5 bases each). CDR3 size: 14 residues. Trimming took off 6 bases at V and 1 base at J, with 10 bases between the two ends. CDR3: CASSRDPSYNEQFF. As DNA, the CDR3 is TGTGCCAGCAGCCGGGACCCTTCCTACAATGAGCAGTTCTTC.

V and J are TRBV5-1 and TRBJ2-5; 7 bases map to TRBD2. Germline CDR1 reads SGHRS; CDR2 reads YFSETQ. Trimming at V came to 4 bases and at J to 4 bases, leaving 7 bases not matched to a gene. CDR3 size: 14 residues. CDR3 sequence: CASSPGGGRETQYF. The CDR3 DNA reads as TGCGCCAGCAGCCCCGGCGGGGGACGAGAGACCCAGTACTTC. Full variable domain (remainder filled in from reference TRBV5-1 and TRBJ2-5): KAGVTQTPRYLIKTRGQQVTLSCSPISGHRSVSWYQQTPGQGLQFLFEYFSETQRNKGNFPGRFSGRQFSNSRSEMNVSTLELGDSALYLCASSPGGGRETQYFGPGTRLLVL.

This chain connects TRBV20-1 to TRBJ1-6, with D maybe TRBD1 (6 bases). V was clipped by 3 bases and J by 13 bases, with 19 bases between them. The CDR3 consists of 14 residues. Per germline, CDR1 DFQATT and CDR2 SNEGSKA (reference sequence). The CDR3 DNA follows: TGCAGTGCTAGTCGCCGGGACACCTGGGATCCCCTCCACTTT. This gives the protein CSASRRDTWDPLHF.

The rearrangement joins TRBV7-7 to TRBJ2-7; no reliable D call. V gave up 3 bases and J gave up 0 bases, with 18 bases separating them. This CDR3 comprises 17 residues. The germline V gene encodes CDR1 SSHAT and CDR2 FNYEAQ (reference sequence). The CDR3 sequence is CASSFQTFTYSSYEQYF. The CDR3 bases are TGTGCCAGCAGCTTCCAAACATTTACGTATAGCTCCTACGAGCAGTACTTC.